The 19 T cell receptor beta chains listed next were all sequenced from one sample in a study of T cell responses to AZD1222 COVID-19 vaccine. Data came from immunoSEQ multiplex PCR; TCRdb stores just in-frame clones and leaves some out. This sample carries some 150,000 clones, over 90% of them seen once, and the ten largest clones take about 3.9%. The sequenced sample was peripheral blood, obtained on day 0 of AZD1222 vaccination. These receptors were collected from an adult in good health.

In this sample, this clone turned up a few times. This rearrangement joins TRBV4-1 to TRBJ2-7; 14 bases are a match to TRBD2. The CDR3 is 15 amino acids. V was pared by 4 bases and J by 2 bases, with 1 base of the junction left unmatched. CDR1 and CDR2 (germline): MGHRA, YSYEKL. The CDR3 nucleotides are TGCGCCAGCAGCCCGACTAGCGGGAGGGCCTACGAGCAGTACTTC. It codes for CASSPTSGRAYEQYF.

The chain combines TRBV10-3 with TRBJ1-4; 8 nucleotides line up with TRBD1. The CDR3 has 13 residues. J lost 6 bases, V lost 6 bases, and 3 bases had no gene match. CDR1 is ENHRY, CDR2 SYGVKD, per germline. The CDR3 here is CAISAGGHEKLFF. CDR3 in DNA: TGTGCCATCAGCGCAGGGGGCCATGAAAAACTGTTTTTT.

The chain recombines TRBV15 with TRBJ1-1; possibly TRBD1 for D (5 bases). V gave up 3 bases and J gave up 8 bases, with 13 bases separating them. The CDR3 is made up of 13 amino acids. Germline CDR1 is LNHNV and CDR2 is YYDKDF (reference sequence). Here the CDR3 reads CATSSFQGAEAFF. For the CDR3, the DNA is TGTGCCACCAGCAGTTTTCAGGGCGCAGAAGCTTTCTTT. Based on the CDR3 plus reference TRBV15 and TRBJ1-1, the full variable domain is DAMVIQNPRYQVTQFGKPVTLSCSQTLNHNVMYWYQQKSSQAPKLLFHYYDKDFNNEADTPDNFQSRRPNTSFCFLDIRSPGLGDTAMYLCATSSFQGAEAFFGQGTRLTVV.

The chain carries TRBV7-5 and TRBJ1-6; whether TRBD1, the table's D call, matches the DNA was not checked. TRBV7-5 is tagged as a pseudogene. The CDR3 has 17 residues. Here the CDR3 reads CVRSTLPDSAYNSPLHF. The CDR3 coding sequence is TGTGTCAGAAGCACGCTCCCGGACAGCGCCTATAATTCACCCCTCCACTTT.

The chain carries TRBV7-9 and TRBJ2-7; 9 positions agree with TRBD2. CDR1 and CDR2 (germline): SEHNR, FQNEAQ (reference sequence). This CDR3 comprises 16 residues. V shed 7 bases and J 6 bases; nucleotides not matched to a gene: 16. DNA of the CDR3: TGTGCCAGCACTCCCGGAGGCGGGGGGGCCGGGGGCGAGCAGTACTTC. Amino acid sequence: CASTPGGGGAGGEQYF.

The chain couples TRBV4-1 to TRBJ1-2, with 9 bases matching TRBD1. The CDR3 totals 15 residues. J gave up 5 bases and V 0 bases, and 4 bases lay outside the gene matches. Germline V gene sequence: CDR1 MGHRA, CDR2 YSYEKL. In DNA, the CDR3 is TGCGCCAGCAGCCAAGAAGGTGGACAGGGGTATGGCTACACCTTC. It translates to CASSQEGGQGYGYTF.

This chain links TRBV6-5 with TRBJ1-1; possible D gene TRBD1, 6 bases. Trimming left V 6 bases short and J 1 base short, with 15 bases between. The CDR3 loop spans 15 amino acids. Germline assignment: CDR1 MNHEY and CDR2 SVGAGI. DNA for the CDR3: TGTGCCAGCAGCGCCCGGGGGACATCGAACACTGAAGCTTTCTTT. Its translation: CASSARGTSNTEAFF.

This rearrangement joins TRBV9 to TRBJ2-2; TRBD2 aligns across 10 bases. CDR3 size: 18 residues. V trimming: 2 bases; J trimming: 1 base; junction bases outside the gene matches: 8. In germline, CDR1 is SGDLS, CDR2 YYNGEE. The CDR3 nucleotides are TGTGCCAGCAGCGTTTATGGTAGCGGGAGGTTGAACACCGGGGAGCTGTTTTTT. It encodes CASSVYGSGRLNTGELFF. Supplemented by reference TRBV9 and TRBJ2-2, the full variable domain reads DSGVTQTPKHLITATGQRVTLRCSPRSGDLSVYWYQQSLDQGLQFLIQYYNGEERAKGNILERFSAQQFPDLHSELNLSSLELGDSALYFCASSVYGSGRLNTGELFFGEGSRLTVL.

This clone was found once. This rearrangement joins TRBV24-1 to TRBJ1-5; possibly TRBD1 for D (6 bases). The germline gives CDR1 KGHDR, CDR2 SFDVKD. This CDR3 region has 14 residues. V lost 9 bases to trimming and J lost 4 bases, with 15 bases between them. CDR3: CATQGQGLNQPQHF. The CDR3 bases are TGTGCCACCCAAGGGCAGGGGTTGAATCAGCCCCAGCATTTT.

This rearrangement joins TRBV27 to TRBJ2-7; 11 bases fit TRBD2. J was trimmed by 1 base and V by 5 bases; bases with no gene match: 1. CDR1 is MNHEY and CDR2 is SMNVEV in the germline V gene (reference sequence). CDR3 size: 14 residues. The DNA of the CDR3 is TGTGCCAGCAGTCGGACTAGCGGGTCCTACGAGCAGTACTTC. Translating gives CASSRTSGSYEQYF.

The rearrangement joins TRBV29-1 to TRBJ1-2, with D unresolved. The CDR3 consists of 13 residues. Germline CDR1 and CDR2: SQVTM and ANQGSEA. The ends were cut back, 4 bases at V and 2 bases at J, with 11 bases in the middle. The DNA of the CDR3 is TGCAGCGTTGCCCAAGGAATCAACTATGGCTACACCTTC. Its protein is CSVAQGINYGYTF.

The rearrangement joins TRBV11-2 to TRBJ1-1, with D possibly TRBD1 on 5 matching bases. V was shortened by 0 bases and J by 3 bases, with 11 bases between the two germline ends. There are 15 residues in the CDR3. Germline CDR1 SGHAT, CDR2 FQNNGV. CDR3 loop: CASSLEGSRDTEAFF. The CDR3 nucleotides are TGTGCCAGCAGCTTAGAAGGCTCCAGGGACACTGAAGCTTTCTTT.

The CDR3 loop is CASSPDNSVLTEQFF. CDR3 in DNA: TGTGCCAGCAGCCCCGATAACAGCGTCCTAACTGAGCAGTTCTTC. The chain uses TRBV7-2 and TRBJ2-1; no clear D. The CDR3 length is 15 residues. Trimming stripped 5 bases from V and 9 bases from J, with 20 bases between. Germline CDR1 reads SGHTA; CDR2 reads FQGNSA.

The rearrangement links TRBV5-1 to TRBJ1-4, with D possibly matching TRBD1 (6 bases). Trimming took 2 bases from V and 4 from J, leaving 18 bases between them. Germline V gene data show CDR1 as SGHRS and CDR2 as YFSETQ. This CDR3 comprises 17 residues. This CDR3 is CASSFGGQGIGNEKLFF. The CDR3 DNA reads TGCGCCAGCAGCTTCGGAGGTCAGGGGATCGGTAATGAAAAACTGTTTTTT.

The chain couples TRBV11-2 to TRBJ1-2; the D gene is possibly TRBD1 (5 bases). Between the trimmed V and J ends, which lost 3 bases and 8 bases, there was a span of 10 bases. Germline CDR1 and CDR2: SGHAT and FQNNGV. The CDR3 loop spans 12 amino acids. CDR3 in DNA: TGTGCCAGCAGCTTCGGGGGACGGGGCTACACCTTC. Translation: CASSFGGRGYTF.

This CDR3 is CASSLAGAGLTEAFF. The CDR3 DNA is TGCGCCAGCAGCTTGGCGGGGGCGGGTTTGACTGAAGCTTTCTTT. V and J are TRBV5-1 and TRBJ1-1; perhaps TRBD1 as D (6 bases). Germline V gene lookup returns CDR1 SGHRS and CDR2 YFSETQ. CDR3 length: 15 amino acids. V lost 0 bases, J lost 5 bases, and 14 bases lay in between.

J is TRBJ2-7 and V is TRBV5-1, with D possibly matching TRBD2 (6 bases). The V gene's germline CDR1 is SGHRS and CDR2 YFSETQ. V was shortened by 0 bases and J by 1 base, with 14 bases between the two germline ends. The CDR3 has 16 amino acids. The CDR3 here is CASSLETSGLSYEQYF. CDR3 DNA: TGCGCCAGCAGCTTGGAGACTAGTGGGCTTTCCTACGAGCAGTACTTC.

This chain joins TRBV6-1 and TRBJ2-7, with D hard to call. The CDR3 runs 15 residues. Trimming cost V 2 bases and J 1 base, with 12 bases left between them. Germline CDR1 MNHNS, CDR2 SASEGT. The CDR3 bases are TGTGCCAGCAGTGAATTAGATATCCCTTCCTACGAGCAGTACTTC. The encoded protein is CASSELDIPSYEQYF.

This chain uses TRBV18 with TRBJ2-1; 14 nucleotides agree with TRBD2. There are 21 residues in the CDR3. Germline V gives CDR1 KGHSH, CDR2 LQKENI. V was pared by 3 bases and J by 4 bases, with 17 bases of the junction left unmatched. The CDR3 region has the DNA TGTGCCAGCTCACCGGACCTCGGGACTAGCGGGAGTGGGGGGGTTTACAATGAGCAGTTCTTC. It encodes CASSPDLGTSGSGGVYNEQFF.